These 30 T cell receptor beta chains came from one sample sequenced in a study of a mutant IDH1 vaccine in newly diagnosed glioma. Libraries were prepared by immunoSEQ multiplex PCR; TCRdb keeps only in-frame clonotypes and omits some of them. This sample has 98,000 or so clones, with around 90% found just once. As to time point: baseline, week 1 (first vaccination visit). Treatment noted: pre-vaccination baseline after standard-of-care therapy. The sequencing here drew on PBMCs, taken from a glioma patient treated with radiotherapy, temozolomide or both. These receptors were taken from a woman aged 45-59 years with glioma.

The chain recombines TRBV28 with TRBJ1-5, with TRBD1 matching over 7 bases. The germline CDR1 and CDR2 sequences are MDHEN and SYDVKM. After removal of 9 bases from V and 5 bases from J, the junction contained 4 bases not matched to a gene. The CDR3 length is 12 residues. The chain's CDR3 is CASRTGDQPQHF. CDR3 in DNA: TGTGCCAGTAGAACAGGGGATCAGCCCCAGCATTTT. Full variable domain (remainder filled in from reference TRBV28 and TRBJ1-5): DVKVTQSSRYLVKRTGEKVFLECVQDMDHENMFWYRQDPGLGLRLIYFSYDVKMKEKGDIPEGYSVSREKKERFSLILESASTNQTSMYLCASRTGDQPQHFGDGTRLSIL.

The chain carries TRBV7-9 and TRBJ2-7; no reliable D call. Germline V gene lookup returns CDR1 SEHNR and CDR2 FQNEAQ (reference sequence). Trimming removed 6 bases from V and 6 bases from J, with 12 bases in between. The length of the CDR3 is 12 residues. This chain's CDR3 is CASSLSKVEQYF. DNA for the CDR3: TGTGCCAGCAGTTTATCGAAAGTCGAGCAGTACTTC.

V gene TRBV6-1 combines with J gene TRBJ2-2; 9 nucleotides agree with TRBD1. V shed 6 bases and J 4 bases; nucleotides not matched to a gene: 3. The CDR3 contains 14 residues. CDR1 and CDR2 from the germline V gene are MNHNS and SASEGT. The CDR3 DNA reads as TGTGCCAGCAGGCGGACAGGGGCCACCGGGGAGCTGTTTTTT. Protein sequence: CASRRTGATGELFF.

The table lists this clone with a count of one. The chain recombines TRBV19 with TRBJ1-1; TRBD1 matches at 9 bases. Germline lookup yields CDR1 LNHDA and CDR2 SQIVND (reference sequence). V trimming: 3 bases; J trimming: 1 base; junction bases outside the gene matches: 3. The CDR3 consists of 15 residues. The CDR3 protein is CASSIGDRANTEAFF. In DNA form, the CDR3 reads TGTGCCAGTAGTATCGGGGACAGGGCGAACACTGAAGCTTTCTTT.

The V gene is TRBV19, the J gene TRBJ2-3; possible D gene TRBD2, 7 bases. Per the germline V gene, CDR1 is LNHDA and CDR2 is SQIVND (reference sequence). Trimming pared 5 bases from V and 7 bases from J, leaving 22 bases between. The CDR3 covers 16 residues. The CDR3 protein is CASSPRGGEDLYTQYF. CDR3 DNA sequence: TGTGCCAGTAGTCCTCGAGGGGGGGAAGACCTCTATACGCAGTATTTT.

The gene calls are TRBV10-3 and TRBJ2-5; D perhaps matches TRBD1 (5 bases). The germline V and J ends were trimmed by 0 bases and 5 bases, with 7 bases remaining between them. CDR3 length equals 13 residues. From germline, CDR1 is ENHRY and CDR2 SYGVKD. CDR3 protein: CAISESKGETQYF. The CDR3 DNA reads TGTGCCATCAGTGAGTCGAAGGGGGAGACCCAGTACTTC.

This clone was seen more than once but under ten times. The chain employs TRBV19 and TRBJ2-1; 12 bases agree with TRBD2. This CDR3 spans 16 amino acids. In germline, CDR1 is LNHDA, CDR2 SQIVND (reference sequence). V was clipped by 3 bases and J by 6 bases; unmatched bases: 6. The CDR3: CASSINLAGGANEQFF. Written as DNA, the CDR3 is TGTGCCAGTAGTATTAACCTAGCGGGAGGGGCCAATGAGCAGTTCTTC.

The chain links TRBV19 to TRBJ2-7, with 13 bases matching TRBD2. Trimming at V came to 5 bases and at J to 2 bases, leaving 6 bases not matched to a gene. Germline lookup yields CDR1 LNHDA and CDR2 SQIVND (reference sequence). The CDR3 is 16 residues long. The CDR3 is CASSEGLAGRPYEQYF. The CDR3 DNA reads as TGTGCCAGTAGTGAGGGACTAGCGGGGCGACCCTACGAGCAGTACTTC.

The gene calls are TRBV6-5 and TRBJ1-6, with D hard to call. V gave up 7 bases and J gave up 0 bases, with 10 bases separating them. The germline V gene encodes CDR1 MNHEY and CDR2 SVGAGI. This CDR3 is 15 amino acids long. The DNA for the CDR3 is TGTGCCAGCACCGGACGGAGCTCCTATAATTCACCCCTCCACTTT. This translates into CASTGRSSYNSPLHF.

The CDR3 nucleotides are TGTGCCAGCAGTTCCCCAAGACGGAGGGGAGGGGAGACCCAGTACTTC. Amino acids: CASSSPRRRGGETQYF. The chain combines TRBV6-5 with TRBJ2-5; 7 nucleotides align to TRBD2. The CDR3 runs to 16 residues. The germline V gene has CDR1 MNHEY and CDR2 SVGAGI. With V trimmed by 4 bases and J by 5 bases, 13 bases remained unmatched.

This sequence joins TRBV2 and TRBJ2-2; TRBD2 matches 10 bases. J was trimmed by 1 base and V by 4 bases; bases with no gene match: 0. Germline CDR1 and CDR2: SNHLY and FYNNEI. The CDR3 is made up of 15 amino acids. The DNA of the CDR3 is TGTGCCAGCAGTGTAGCGGGAGGGAACACCGGGGAGCTGTTTTTT. Translation: CASSVAGGNTGELFF.

Written as DNA, the CDR3 is TGTGCCAGTAGACCGCGAGGTGACTATGGCTACACCTTC. It yields the protein CASRPRGDYGYTF. The chain is built from TRBV19 and TRBJ1-2; D unresolved. Germline CDR1 and CDR2: LNHDA and SQIVND (reference sequence). Trimming removed 6 bases at V and 3 bases at J, with 11 bases between. This CDR3 is built from 13 residues.

The rearrangement joins TRBV29-1 to TRBJ2-1, with 7 bases aligning to TRBD2. The germline CDR1 and CDR2 sequences are SQVTM and ANQGSEA. The J segment lost 8 bases and the V segment lost 6 bases, leaving 13 bases of the junction unmatched. The CDR3 length is 14 residues. CDR3: CSVHLAPGGHEQFF. The DNA of the CDR3 is TGCAGCGTGCACCTAGCGCCGGGGGGTCATGAGCAGTTCTTC.

V usage is TRBV7-9 and J usage is TRBJ1-3; D may be TRBD1 (5 bases). Trimming stripped 1 base from V and 2 bases from J, with 6 bases between. This CDR3 has 14 amino acids. Germline V gene sequence: CDR1 SEHNR, CDR2 FQNEAQ (reference sequence). CDR3 region: CASSLGRAGNTIYF. The CDR3 DNA is TGTGCCAGCAGCTTAGGCAGGGCTGGAAACACCATATATTTT.

V and J are TRBV9 and TRBJ1-3; D gene uncertain. V was clipped by 0 bases and J by 0 bases, with 10 bases between them. The V gene's germline CDR1 is SGDLS and CDR2 YYNGEE. This CDR3 comprises 16 residues. For the CDR3, the DNA is TGTGCCAGCAGCGTAGCAGGAACTTACTCTGGAAACACCATATATTTT. This encodes CASSVAGTYSGNTIYF.

The V and J genes are TRBV19 and TRBJ1-5; D is unclear. Germline-derived CDR1 and CDR2 are LNHDA and SQIVND (reference sequence). V dropped 3 bases and J dropped 0 bases, with 12 bases sitting between them. This CDR3 contains 16 residues. CDR3 sequence reads: CASSMGRTVSNQPQHF. Written as DNA, the CDR3 is TGTGCCAGTAGTATGGGTCGGACGGTTAGCAATCAGCCCCAGCATTTT.

The genes are TRBV9 and TRBJ2-1, with 8 bases identical to TRBD2. The germline V gene encodes CDR1 SGDLS and CDR2 YYNGEE. The J segment lost 6 bases and the V segment lost 3 bases, leaving 11 bases of the junction unmatched. The CDR3 is made up of 16 amino acids. The CDR3 protein is CASSAQAGEGGNEQFF. The DNA for the CDR3 is TGTGCCAGCAGCGCTCAAGCGGGAGAGGGGGGCAATGAGCAGTTCTTC.

The chain combines TRBV6-1 with TRBJ2-7; D is ambiguous. The V end was cut by 3 bases, the J end by 5 bases, with 5 bases between. CDR3 length equals 11 residues. Germline CDR1 MNHNS, CDR2 SASEGT. CDR3 in DNA: TGTGCCAGCAGTGAGGGGAACGAGCAGTACTTC. The encoded protein is CASSEGNEQYF.

This chain uses TRBV9 with TRBJ2-1; 15 positions match TRBD2. With V trimmed by 3 bases and J by 8 bases, 6 bases remained unmatched. The CDR3 has 16 residues. Germline V gene sequence: CDR1 SGDLS, CDR2 YYNGEE. CDR3 DNA sequence: TGTGCCAGCAGCGCGAGGACTAGCGGGAGGGGGGATGAGCAGTTCTTC. Translation gives CASSARTSGRGDEQFF.

The genes are TRBV11-2 and TRBJ2-7; D may be TRBD1 or TRBD2 (6 bases each). The length of the CDR3 is 18 residues. Trimming removed 3 bases at V and 3 bases at J, with 24 bases between. The germline V gene encodes CDR1 SGHAT and CDR2 FQNNGV. CDR3 sequence (DNA): TGTGCCAGCAGCTTCGGCCGGAGGGGGGTGATGAAAGACTACGAGCAGTACTTC. Amino acid sequence: CASSFGRRGVMKDYEQYF.

The chain recombines TRBV14 with TRBJ2-5; D is possibly TRBD1 (6 bases). V was pared by 4 bases and J by 4 bases, with 22 bases between. Per the germline V gene, CDR1 is SGHDN and CDR2 is FVKESK. CDR3 length equals 17 residues. In nucleotides, the CDR3 is TGTGCCAGCAGCCGAAGTTTGGGAACAGGGTTTGGAGAGACCCAGTACTTC. Protein sequence: CASSRSLGTGFGETQYF.

This chain uses TRBV5-1 with TRBJ1-2; TRBD1 matches 9 bases. V gave up 3 bases and J gave up 0 bases; unmatched junction bases: 3. Germline assignment: CDR1 SGHRS and CDR2 YFSETQ. CDR3 length: 15 amino acids. CDR3 protein: CASSSGQGTNYGYTF. DNA of the CDR3: TGCGCCAGCAGCTCAGGACAGGGGACTAACTATGGCTACACCTTC.

The chain links TRBV18 to TRBJ2-7, with 7 bases identical to TRBD2. The CDR3 runs to 15 residues. Germline V CDR1 and CDR2: KGHSH, LQKENI. The junction had 4 bases not matched to a gene; V was cut back by 1 base and J by 1 base. The CDR3 bases are TGTGCCAGCTCACCACGAACTAGCGAGTCCTACGAGCAGTACTTC. Amino acid sequence: CASSPRTSESYEQYF.

This chain uses TRBV6-5 with TRBJ2-5; 8 bases fit TRBD2. The CDR3 length is 14 residues. Germline V gene lookup returns CDR1 MNHEY and CDR2 SVGAGI. The J segment lost 5 bases and the V segment lost 5 bases, leaving 7 bases of the junction unmatched. For the CDR3, the DNA is TGTGCCAGCAGTACAATTCGGGGGGGGGAGACCCAGTACTTC. Translating it yields CASSTIRGGETQYF.

This chain joins TRBV6-1 and TRBJ2-7, with D possibly being TRBD1 (6 bases). Germline V gene sequence: CDR1 MNHNS, CDR2 SASEGT. The CDR3 is made up of 13 amino acids. Between the trimmed V and J ends, which lost 8 bases and 2 bases, there was a span of 13 bases. The CDR3 sequence: CASHPGQTYEQYF. The CDR3 bases are TGTGCCAGCCACCCGGGACAAACCTACGAGCAGTACTTC.

The chain is built from TRBV6-5 and TRBJ1-1, with D perhaps matching TRBD1 (5 bases). The V gene's germline CDR1 is MNHEY and CDR2 SVGAGI. CDR3 length: 13 residues. With 2 bases removed from V and 3 bases from J, the gap between germline ends came to 7 bases. In nucleotides, the CDR3 is TGTGCCAGCAGTTACCGACAGTACACTGAAGCTTTCTTT. Residues: CASSYRQYTEAFF.

The chain links TRBV18 to TRBJ2-7; 7 nucleotides align to TRBD1. There are 14 residues in the CDR3. Unmatched junction bases numbered 6, after V lost 1 base and J lost 6 bases. Germline V gene lookup returns CDR1 KGHSH and CDR2 LQKENI. The CDR3 protein is CASSPRVGGSEQYF. For the CDR3, the DNA is TGTGCCAGCTCACCACGGGTAGGGGGCTCCGAGCAGTACTTC.

The J gene is TRBJ1-3, the V gene TRBV10-3; 7 bases are a match to TRBD1. The germline CDR1 and CDR2 sequences are ENHRY and SYGVKD. V lost 10 bases and J lost 3; bases outside the gene matches: 6. The CDR3 totals 13 residues. The CDR3 bases are TGTGCCACCCGGGACAGCATTGGAAACACCATATATTTT. Encoded protein: CATRDSIGNTIYF.

The chain recombines TRBV5-1 with TRBJ2-2; 8 bases map to TRBD2. Germline V lookup: CDR1 SGHRS, CDR2 YFSETQ. V was pared by 4 bases and J by 3 bases, with 5 bases of the junction left unmatched. The CDR3 is 15 residues long. The CDR3 here is CASSPGGTYTGELFF. In nucleotides, the CDR3 is TGCGCCAGCAGCCCGGGGGGGACCTACACCGGGGAGCTGTTTTTT.

The chain links TRBV5-1 to TRBJ1-2, with D maybe TRBD1 (5 bases). This CDR3 spans 15 amino acids. The germline V gene has CDR1 SGHRS and CDR2 YFSETQ. V shed 0 bases and J shed 3 bases, with 12 bases lying between them. CDR3 region: CASSLEPRVDYGYTF. For the CDR3, the DNA is TGCGCCAGCAGCTTGGAGCCCAGGGTGGACTATGGCTACACCTTC.